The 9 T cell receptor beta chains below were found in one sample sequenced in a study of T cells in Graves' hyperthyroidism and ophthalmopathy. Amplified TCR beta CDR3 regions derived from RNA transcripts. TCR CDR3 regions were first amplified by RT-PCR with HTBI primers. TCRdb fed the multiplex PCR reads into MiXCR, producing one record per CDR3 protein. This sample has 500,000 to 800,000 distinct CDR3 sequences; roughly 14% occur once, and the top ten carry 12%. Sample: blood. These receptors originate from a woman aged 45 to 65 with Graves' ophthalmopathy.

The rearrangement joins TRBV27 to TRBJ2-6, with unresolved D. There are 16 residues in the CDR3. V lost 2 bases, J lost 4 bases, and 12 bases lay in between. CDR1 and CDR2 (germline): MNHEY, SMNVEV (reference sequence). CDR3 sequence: CASSLPGRQGANVLTF. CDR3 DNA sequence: TGTGCCAGCAGTTTACCGGGCAGGCAAGGGGCCAACGTCCTGACTTTC.

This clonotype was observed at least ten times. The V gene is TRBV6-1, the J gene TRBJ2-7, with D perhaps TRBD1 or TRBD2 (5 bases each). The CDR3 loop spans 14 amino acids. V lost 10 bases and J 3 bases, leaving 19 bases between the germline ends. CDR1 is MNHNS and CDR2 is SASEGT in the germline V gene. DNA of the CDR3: TGTGCCACCAAGAGGGACCCGCCCAACTACGAGCAGTACTTC. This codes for CATKRDPPNYEQYF.

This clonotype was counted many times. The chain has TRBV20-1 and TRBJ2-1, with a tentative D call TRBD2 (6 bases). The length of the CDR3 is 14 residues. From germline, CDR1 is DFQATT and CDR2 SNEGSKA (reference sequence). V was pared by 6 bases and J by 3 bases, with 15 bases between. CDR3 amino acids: CSAEGLVYYNEQFF. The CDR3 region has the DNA TGCAGTGCGGAGGGTCTAGTTTACTACAATGAGCAGTTCTTC.

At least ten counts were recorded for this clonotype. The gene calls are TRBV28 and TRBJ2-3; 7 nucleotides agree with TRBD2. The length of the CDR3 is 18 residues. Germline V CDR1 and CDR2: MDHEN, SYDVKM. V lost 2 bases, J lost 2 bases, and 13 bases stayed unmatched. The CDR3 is CASSLGARGSAITDTQYF. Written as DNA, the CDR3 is TGTGCCAGCAGTTTAGGGGCGCGCGGGAGTGCCATCACAGATACGCAGTATTTT. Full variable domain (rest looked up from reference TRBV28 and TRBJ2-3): DVKVTQSSRYLVKRTGEKVFLECVQDMDHENMFWYRQDPGLGLRLIYFSYDVKMKEKGDIPEGYSVSREKKERFSLILESASTNQTSMYLCASSLGARGSAITDTQYFGPGTRLTVL.

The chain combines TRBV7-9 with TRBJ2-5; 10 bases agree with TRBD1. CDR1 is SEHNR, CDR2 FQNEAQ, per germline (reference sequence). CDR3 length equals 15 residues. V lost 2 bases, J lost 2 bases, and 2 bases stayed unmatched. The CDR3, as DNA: TGTGCCAGCAGCTTATTGGACAGGGGGCAAGAGACCCAGTACTTC. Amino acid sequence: CASSLLDRGQETQYF.

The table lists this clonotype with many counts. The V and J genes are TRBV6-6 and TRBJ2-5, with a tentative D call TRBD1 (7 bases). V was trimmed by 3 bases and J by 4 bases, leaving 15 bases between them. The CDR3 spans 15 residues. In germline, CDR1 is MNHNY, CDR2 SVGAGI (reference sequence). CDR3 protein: CASSYFPGGIETQYF. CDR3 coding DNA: TGTGCCAGCAGTTATTTCCCAGGGGGGATAGAGACCCAGTACTTC.

CDR3 region: CAWSGIFNSPLHF. CDR3 coding DNA: TGTGCCTGGAGTGGTATCTTTAACTCACCCCTCCACTTT. V is TRBV30 and J is TRBJ1-6; D is unclear. Germline V gives CDR1 GTSNPN, CDR2 SVGIG (reference sequence). V was cut by 1 base and J by 10 bases, with 11 bases left in between. CDR3 length equals 13 residues.

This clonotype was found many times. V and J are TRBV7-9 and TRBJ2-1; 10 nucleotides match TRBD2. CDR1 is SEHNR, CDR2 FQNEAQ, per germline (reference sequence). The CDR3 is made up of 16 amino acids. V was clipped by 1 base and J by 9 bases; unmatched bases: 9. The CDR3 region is CASSLEKSGRAIEQFF. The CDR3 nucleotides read TGTGCCAGCAGCTTAGAAAAGAGCGGGAGGGCCATTGAGCAGTTCTTC. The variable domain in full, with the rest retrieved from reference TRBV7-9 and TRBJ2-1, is DTGVSQNPRHKITKRGQNVTFRCDPISEHNRLYWYRQTLGQGPEFLTYFQNEAQLEKSRLLSDRFSAERPKGSFSTLEIQRTEQGDSAMYLCASSLEKSGRAIEQFFGPGTRLTVL.

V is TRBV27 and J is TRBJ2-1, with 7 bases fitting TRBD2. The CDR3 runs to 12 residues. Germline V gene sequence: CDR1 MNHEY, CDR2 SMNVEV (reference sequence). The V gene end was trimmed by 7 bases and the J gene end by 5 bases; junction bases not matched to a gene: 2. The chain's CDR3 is CASTRGDNEQFF. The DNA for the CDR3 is TGTGCCAGCACACGGGGGGACAATGAGCAGTTCTTC.